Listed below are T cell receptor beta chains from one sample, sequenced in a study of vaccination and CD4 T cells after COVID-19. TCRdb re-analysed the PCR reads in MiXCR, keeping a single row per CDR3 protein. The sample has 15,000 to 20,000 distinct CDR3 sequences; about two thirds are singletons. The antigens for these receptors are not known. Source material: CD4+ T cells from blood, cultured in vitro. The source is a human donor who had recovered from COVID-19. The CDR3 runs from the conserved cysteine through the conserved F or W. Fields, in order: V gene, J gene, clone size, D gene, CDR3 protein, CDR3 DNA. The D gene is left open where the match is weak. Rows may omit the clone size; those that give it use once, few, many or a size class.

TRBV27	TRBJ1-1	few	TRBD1	CASSPTGAAEAFF	TGTGCCAGCAGTCCGACAGGGGCCGCTGAAGCTTTCTTT
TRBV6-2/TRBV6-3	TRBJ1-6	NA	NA	CASSYRPSSYNSPLHF	TGTGCCAGCAGTTACCGGCCGAGCTCCTATAATTCACCCCTCCACTTT
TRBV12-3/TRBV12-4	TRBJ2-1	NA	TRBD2	CASSAGLSEHEQFF	TGTGCCAGCAGTGCGGGACTAAGTGAGCATGAGCAGTTCTTC
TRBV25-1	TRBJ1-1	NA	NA	CASSESQGLNTEAFF	TGTGCCAGCAGTGAATCCCAGGGCCTGAACACTGAAGCTTTCTTT
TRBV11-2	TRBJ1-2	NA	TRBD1	CASSLSGGGYTF	TGTGCCAGCAGCTTGTCAGGGGGCGGCTACACCTTC
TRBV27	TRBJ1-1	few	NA	CASSLRGQNTEAFF	TGTGCCAGCAGTTTGCGGGGTCAGAACACTGAAGCTTTCTTT
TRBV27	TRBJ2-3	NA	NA	CASRKFSTDTQYF	TGTGCCAGCAGGAAGTTTAGCACAGATACGCAGTATTTT
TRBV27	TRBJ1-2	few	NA	CATRGDLGGYTF	TGTGCCACCAGAGGGGATCTCGGTGGCTACACCTTC
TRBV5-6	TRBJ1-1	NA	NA	CASSLGLRNTEAFF	TGTGCCAGCAGCTTGGGACTTAGGAACACTGAAGCTTTCTTT
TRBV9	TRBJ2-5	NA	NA	CASSSSTGQETQYF	TGTGCCAGCAGCTCGAGTACGGGCCAAGAGACCCAGTACTTC
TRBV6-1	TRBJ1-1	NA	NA	CASSNNLGTEAFF	TGTGCCAGCTCCAACAACCTGGGGACTGAAGCTTTCTTT
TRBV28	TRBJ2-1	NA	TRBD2	CASSEAGGAHNEQFF	TGTGCCAGCAGTGAAGCGGGGGGGGCCCACAATGAGCAGTTCTTC
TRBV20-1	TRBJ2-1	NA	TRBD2	CSARGGLAGKNEQFF	TGCAGTGCCAGGGGGGGCCTAGCGGGAAAGAATGAGCAGTTCTTC
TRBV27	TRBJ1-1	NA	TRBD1	CASSFRTGSNTEAFF	TGTGCCAGCAGTTTCCGGACAGGGAGTAATACTGAAGCTTTCTTT
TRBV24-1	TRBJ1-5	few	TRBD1	CATSDRTGPGQPQHF	TGTGCCACCAGTGACCGGACAGGCCCAGGACAGCCCCAGCATTTT
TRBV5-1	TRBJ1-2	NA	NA	CASSLETGLGYTF	TGCGCCAGCAGCTTGGAGACGGGTCTTGGCTACACCTTC
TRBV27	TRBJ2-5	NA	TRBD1	CASSFGQGKQETQYF	TGTGCCAGCAGTTTTGGACAGGGGAAACAGGAGACCCAGTACTTC
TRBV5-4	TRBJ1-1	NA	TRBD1	CASSPTGGGAEAFF	TGTGCCAGCAGCCCCACAGGGGGGGGGGCTGAAGCTTTCTTT
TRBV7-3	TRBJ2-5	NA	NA	CASSMTRGETQYF	TGTGCCAGCAGCATGACTAGGGGAGAGACCCAGTACTTC
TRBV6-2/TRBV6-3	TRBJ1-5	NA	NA	CTSSYDLAGTGNQPQHF	TGTACCAGCAGTTACGACCTGGCGGGAACCGGCAATCAGCCCCAGCATTTT
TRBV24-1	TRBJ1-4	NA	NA	CATSDSTAYGEKLFF	TGTGCCACCAGTGATTCGACAGCCTATGGAGAAAAACTGTTTTTT
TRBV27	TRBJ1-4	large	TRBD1	CASSPGQGEKLFF	TGTGCCAGCAGTCCGGGACAGGGTGAAAAACTGTTTTTT
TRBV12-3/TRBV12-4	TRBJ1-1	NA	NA	CASRFMRERGTEAFF	TGTGCCAGCAGGTTTATGCGGGAGAGGGGGACTGAAGCTTTCTTT
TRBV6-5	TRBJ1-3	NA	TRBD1	CASSYSQTGRSGNTIYF	TGTGCCAGCAGTTACTCTCAGACAGGGCGCTCTGGAAACACCATATATTTT
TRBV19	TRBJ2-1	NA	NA	CASRGVGTLNEQFF	TGTGCCAGTAGGGGCGTTGGGACCTTAAATGAGCAGTTCTTC
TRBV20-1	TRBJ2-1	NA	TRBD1	CSARQGVGNEQFF	TGCAGTGCTAGACAGGGGGTAGGCAATGAGCAGTTCTTC
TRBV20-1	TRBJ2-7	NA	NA	CSARRGGSSYEQYF	TGCAGTGCTAGGAGGGGGGGGAGCTCCTACGAGCAGTACTTC
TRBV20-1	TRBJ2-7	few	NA	CSARDEGDGLWAEQYF	TGCAGTGCTAGAGATGAGGGAGACGGCCTATGGGCCGAGCAGTACTTC
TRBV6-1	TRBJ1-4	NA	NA	CASQKDAVGEKLFF	TGTGCCAGCCAAAAGGACGCCGTCGGTGAAAAACTGTTTTTT
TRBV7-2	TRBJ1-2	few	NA	CASSLYLTDSYTF	TGTGCCAGCAGCTTATATCTAACCGATTCCTACACCTTC
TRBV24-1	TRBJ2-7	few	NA	CATSAWGYEQYF	TGTGCCACCAGTGCCTGGGGGTACGAGCAGTACTTC
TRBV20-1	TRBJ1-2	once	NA	CSASKGWSIDGYTF	TGCAGTGCTAGCAAGGGGTGGAGTATCGATGGCTACACCTTC
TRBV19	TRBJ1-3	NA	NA	CASSDKRGTTGNTIYF	TGTGCCAGTAGTGATAAGAGGGGGACGACAGGAAACACCATATATTTT
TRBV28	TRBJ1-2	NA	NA	CASRTTGTTYGYTF	TGTGCCAGCAGAACGACCGGGACAACCTATGGCTACACCTTC
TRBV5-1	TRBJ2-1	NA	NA	CASSLPRVRLEIGDEQFF	TGCGCCAGCAGCTTGCCCCGGGTCCGACTAGAGATAGGGGATGAGCAGTTCTTC
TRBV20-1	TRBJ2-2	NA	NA	CSAREFTGELFF	TGCAGTGCTAGGGAATTCACCGGGGAGCTGTTTTTT
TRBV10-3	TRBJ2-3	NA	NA	CAIRRRLGTTDTQYF	TGTGCCATCAGAAGGAGGCTGGGGACGACAGATACGCAGTATTTT
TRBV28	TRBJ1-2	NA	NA	CASIPLPADRSYTF	TGTGCCAGCATCCCCCTCCCCGCAGATAGAAGCTACACCTTC
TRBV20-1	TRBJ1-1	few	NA	CSAKGDIEAFF	TGCAGTGCTAAAGGGGACATTGAAGCTTTCTTT
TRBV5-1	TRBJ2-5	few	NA	CASSPSGDLGGTQYF	TGCGCCAGCAGCCCCTCCGGGGACCTTGGGGGGACCCAGTACTTC
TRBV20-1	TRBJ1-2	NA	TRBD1	CSATSGTGYGYTF	TGCAGTGCCACCTCCGGGACAGGCTATGGCTACACCTTC
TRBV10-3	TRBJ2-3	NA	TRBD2	CAITPSGSFSTDTQYF	TGTGCCATCACCCCTAGCGGGAGCTTTAGCACAGATACGCAGTATTTT
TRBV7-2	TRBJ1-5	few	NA	CASSLKEYQPQHF	TGTGCCAGCAGCTTAAAAGAGTATCAGCCCCAGCATTTT
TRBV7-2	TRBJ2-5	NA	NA	CASSLVRAEETQYF	TGTGCCAGCAGCTTAGTACGGGCGGAAGAGACCCAGTACTTC
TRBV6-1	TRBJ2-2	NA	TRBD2	CASGTGTSGTGELFF	TGTGCCAGCGGAACCGGGACTAGCGGCACCGGGGAGCTGTTTTTT
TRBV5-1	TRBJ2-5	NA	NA	CASSLTGRPVRETQYF	TGCGCCAGCAGCTTGACTGGGAGACCCGTTCGGGAGACCCAGTACTTC
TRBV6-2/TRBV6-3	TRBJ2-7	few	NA	CASSYRFVGGGSSYEQYF	TGTGCCAGCAGTTACAGGTTCGTAGGTGGGGGGAGCTCCTACGAGCAGTACTTC
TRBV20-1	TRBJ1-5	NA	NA	CSARGNLGKQPQHF	TGCAGTGCTAGAGGGAATTTAGGAAAACAGCCCCAGCATTTT
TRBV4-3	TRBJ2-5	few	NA	CASSRGEEETQYF	TGCGCCAGCAGTCGAGGGGAGGAGGAGACCCAGTACTTC
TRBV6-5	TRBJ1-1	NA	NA	CASSYKALTEAFF	TGTGCCAGCAGTTACAAGGCTTTGACTGAAGCTTTCTTT
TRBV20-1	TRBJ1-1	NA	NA	CSARLIRVLANTEAFF	TGCAGTGCTAGACTTATCAGGGTATTGGCAAACACTGAAGCTTTCTTT
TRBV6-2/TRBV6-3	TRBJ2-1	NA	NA	CASSYGTSKNEQFF	TGTGCCAGCAGTTACGGGACCTCTAAAAATGAGCAGTTCTTC
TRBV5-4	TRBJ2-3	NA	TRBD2	CASSLLAGAPTDTQYF	TGTGCCAGCAGCTTGCTAGCGGGGGCCCCCACAGATACGCAGTATTTT
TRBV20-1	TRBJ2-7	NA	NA	CSARAAGAAASYEQYF	TGCAGTGCTAGGGCAGCGGGCGCAGCAGCATCCTACGAGCAGTACTTC
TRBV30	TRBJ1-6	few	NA	CAWSGINSPLHF	TGTGCCTGGAGTGGGATTAATTCACCCCTCCACTTT
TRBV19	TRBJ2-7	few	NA	CASKPAGHSYEQYF	TGTGCCAGTAAACCGGCAGGCCACTCCTACGAGCAGTACTTC
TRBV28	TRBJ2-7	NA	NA	CASSFRGLTKSSYEQYF	TGTGCCAGCAGTTTCAGGGGACTTACTAAAAGCTCCTACGAGCAGTACTTC
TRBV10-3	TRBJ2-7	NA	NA	CAISAEGTPPYEQYF	TGTGCCATCAGTGCGGAAGGGACACCTCCCTACGAGCAGTACTTC